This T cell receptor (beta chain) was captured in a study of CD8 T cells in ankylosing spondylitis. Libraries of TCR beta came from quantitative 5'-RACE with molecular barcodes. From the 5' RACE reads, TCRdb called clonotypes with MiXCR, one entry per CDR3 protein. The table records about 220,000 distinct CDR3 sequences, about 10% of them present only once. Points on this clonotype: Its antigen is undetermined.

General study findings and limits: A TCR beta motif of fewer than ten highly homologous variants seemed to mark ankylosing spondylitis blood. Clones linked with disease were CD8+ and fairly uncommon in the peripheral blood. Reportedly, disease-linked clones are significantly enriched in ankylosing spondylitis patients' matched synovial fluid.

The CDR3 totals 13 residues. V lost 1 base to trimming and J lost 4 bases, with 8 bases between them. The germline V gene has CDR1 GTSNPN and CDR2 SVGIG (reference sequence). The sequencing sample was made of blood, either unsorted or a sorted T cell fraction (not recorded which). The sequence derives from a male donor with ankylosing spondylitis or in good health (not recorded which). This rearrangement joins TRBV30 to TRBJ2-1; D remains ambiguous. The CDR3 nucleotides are TGTGCCTGGAGTGCCGAAATGTACAATGAGCAGTTCTTC. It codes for CAWSAEMYNEQFF.